The rows below give T cell receptor beta chains drawn from one sample of a study of early T cells in non-severe SARS-CoV-2 infection. TCRdb reanalysed the 5' RACE reads using MiXCR and keeps one entry per CDR3 protein. Of about 59,000 distinct CDR3 sequences in the sample, about an eighth were seen once. Material: whole blood. These receptor sequences come from an adult who was a healthcare worker with PCR-confirmed SARS-CoV-2 infection or an uninfected control (not recorded which). Each CDR3 is given with its conserved first and last residue.

cdr3_aa	v_call	j_call
CASSYSNSKNTEAFF	TRBV6-5	TRBJ1-1
CASSPIATVAYEQYF	TRBV28	TRBJ2-7
CSAHAPGAGEQYF	TRBV20-1	TRBJ2-7
CASSGSGGPRGELFF	TRBV2	TRBJ2-2
CASSSTGALPSYSGNTIYF	TRBV3-1	TRBJ1-3
CASIRVDYGYTF	TRBV2	TRBJ1-2
CASSSTGDSNQPQHF	TRBV7-2	TRBJ1-5
CASSYGKETQYF	TRBV6-5	TRBJ2-5
CASSPLDSNTEAFF	TRBV18	TRBJ1-1
CASSFSVNTEAFF	TRBV12-3/TRBV12-4	TRBJ1-1
CASSPGRGPNEKLFF	TRBV7-9	TRBJ1-4
CASTGGVTDTQYF	TRBV6-6	TRBJ2-3
CASSLTRTSKDTQYF	TRBV3-1	TRBJ2-3
CASSLGDSTDTQYF	TRBV27	TRBJ2-3
CSARDRIRGGSGANVLTF	TRBV20-1	TRBJ2-6
CASSWTDYNEQFF	TRBV11-2	TRBJ2-1
CASSLGVPGGEQYF	TRBV5-6	TRBJ2-7
CAISERDNEQFF	TRBV10-3	TRBJ2-1
CSARVSGGARETQYF	TRBV20-1	TRBJ2-5
CSVREQASYNEQFF	TRBV29-1	TRBJ2-1
CAISNRGSGNEQFF	TRBV10-3	TRBJ2-1
CSARGPRPNEQFF	TRBV20-1	TRBJ2-1
CSVDRETQYF	TRBV29-1	TRBJ2-5
CSVELGDRTDTQYF	TRBV29-1	TRBJ2-3
CASSETGGRWNQPQHF	TRBV2	TRBJ1-5
CAIQAGQANTEAFF	TRBV10-3	TRBJ1-1
CASSRGLDGELFF	TRBV23-1	TRBJ2-2
CASSLSGGASGANVLTF	TRBV4-3	TRBJ2-6
CSVGEGYEQYF	TRBV29-1	TRBJ2-7
CSAPSGGLLYEQYF	TRBV20-1	TRBJ2-7
CASSSSGENYNEQFF	TRBV28	TRBJ2-1
CAISATEMNTEAFF	TRBV10-3	TRBJ1-1
CAATGINEQFF	TRBV6-6	TRBJ2-1
CASSLEGASTDTQYF	TRBV12-3/TRBV12-4	TRBJ2-3
CASSPGQGFLRGYTF	TRBV6-5	TRBJ1-2
CASKPSGGFQETQYF	TRBV2	TRBJ2-5
CASSQDLGGSRTDTQYF	TRBV4-3	TRBJ2-3
CASSFPPADRAQHF	TRBV7-2	TRBJ1-5
CASSLDSPYEQYF	TRBV7-2	TRBJ2-7
CASSSLGGGETREQFF	TRBV11-2	TRBJ2-1
CASSPWRQGGPQETQYF	TRBV12-3/TRBV12-4	TRBJ2-5
CASSLVAGGYTDTQYF	TRBV7-2	TRBJ2-3
CASSPRSGQGVRDIQYF	TRBV7-9	TRBJ2-4
CASSTLAGGTRNEQFF	TRBV11-2	TRBJ2-1
CASSKAGTRNIDTQYF	TRBV6-5	TRBJ2-3
CASLALVGGAGNEQFF	TRBV12-3/TRBV12-4	TRBJ2-1
CASSSLSAGGVYEQYF	TRBV7-6	TRBJ2-7
CASSPLPDTQYF	TRBV7-2	TRBJ2-3
CASRGAVQYF	TRBV12-3/TRBV12-4	TRBJ2-5
CASSEFTSGGETQYF	TRBV25-1	TRBJ2-5
CASSITGTETQYF	TRBV12-3/TRBV12-4	TRBJ2-5
CASSFTIAGATYEQYF	TRBV7-2	TRBJ2-7
CSARGGPYNEQFF	TRBV20-1	TRBJ2-1
CASSGRASGGAADTQYF	TRBV12-3/TRBV12-4	TRBJ2-3
CASSGPSGGAVDTQYF	TRBV9	TRBJ2-3